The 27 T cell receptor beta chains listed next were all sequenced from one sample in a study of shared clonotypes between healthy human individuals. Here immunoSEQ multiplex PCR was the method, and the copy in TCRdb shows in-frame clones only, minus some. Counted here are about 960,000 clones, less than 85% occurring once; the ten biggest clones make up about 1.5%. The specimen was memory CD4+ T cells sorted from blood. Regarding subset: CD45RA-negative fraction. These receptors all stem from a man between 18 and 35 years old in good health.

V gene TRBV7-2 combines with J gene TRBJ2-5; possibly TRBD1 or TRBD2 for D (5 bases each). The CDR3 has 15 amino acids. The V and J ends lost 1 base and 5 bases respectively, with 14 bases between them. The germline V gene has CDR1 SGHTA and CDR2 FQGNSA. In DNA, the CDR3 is TGTGCCAGCAGCTTAGACGGTGGGGGTTCGGAGACCCAGTACTTC. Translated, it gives CASSLDGGGSETQYF.

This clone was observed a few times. CDR3: CASSEMGTQTDTQYF. CDR3 coding DNA: TGTGCCAGCAGTGAAATGGGGACCCAAACAGATACGCAGTATTTT. This chain uses TRBV6-1 with TRBJ2-3; TRBD1 or TRBD2 may be the D gene (5 bases each). Germline CDR1 reads MNHNS; CDR2 reads SASEGT. The V end was cut by 2 bases, the J end by 3 bases, with 12 bases between. The CDR3 has 15 amino acids.

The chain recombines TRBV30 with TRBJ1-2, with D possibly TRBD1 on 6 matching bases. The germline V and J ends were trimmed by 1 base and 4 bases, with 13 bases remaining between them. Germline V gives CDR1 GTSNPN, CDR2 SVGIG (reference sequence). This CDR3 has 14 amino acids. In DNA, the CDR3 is TGTGCCTGGAGTGGGGGGCGGCGGACCTATGGCTACACCTTC. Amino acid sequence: CAWSGGRRTYGYTF.

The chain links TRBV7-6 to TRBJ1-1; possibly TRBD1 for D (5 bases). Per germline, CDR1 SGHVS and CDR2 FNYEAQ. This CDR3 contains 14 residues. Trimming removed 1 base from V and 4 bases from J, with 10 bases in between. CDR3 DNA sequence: TGTGCCAGCAGCTTAGGGGGGGTAGTCACTGAAGCTTTCTTT. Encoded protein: CASSLGGVVTEAFF.

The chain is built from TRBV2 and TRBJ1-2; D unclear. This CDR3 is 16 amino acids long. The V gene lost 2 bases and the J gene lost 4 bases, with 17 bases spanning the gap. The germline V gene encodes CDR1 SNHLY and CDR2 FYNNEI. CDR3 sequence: CASSERYDARIYGYTF. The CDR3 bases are TGTGCCAGCAGTGAAAGGTACGACGCGCGGATCTATGGCTACACCTTC. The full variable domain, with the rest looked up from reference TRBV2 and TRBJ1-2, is EPEVTQTPSHQVTQMGQEVILRCVPISNHLYFYWYRQILGQKVEFLVSFYNNEISEKSEIFDDQFSVERPDGSNFTLKIRSTKLEDSAMYFCASSERYDARIYGYTFGSGTRLTVV.

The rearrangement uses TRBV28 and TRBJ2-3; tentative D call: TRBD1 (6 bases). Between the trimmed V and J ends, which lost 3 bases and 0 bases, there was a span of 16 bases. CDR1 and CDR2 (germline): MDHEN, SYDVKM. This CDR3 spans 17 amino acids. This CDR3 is CASSFDTGTWSTDTQYF. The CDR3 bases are TGTGCCAGCAGTTTCGATACCGGGACATGGAGCACAGATACGCAGTATTTT.

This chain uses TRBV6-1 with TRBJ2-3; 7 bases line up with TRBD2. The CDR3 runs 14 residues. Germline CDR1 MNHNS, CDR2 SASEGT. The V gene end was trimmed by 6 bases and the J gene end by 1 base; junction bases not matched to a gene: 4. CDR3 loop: CASRERGGTDTQYF. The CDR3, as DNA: TGTGCCAGCAGGGAGCGGGGCGGCACAGATACGCAGTATTTT.

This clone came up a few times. This CDR3 reads CASSQDKYGYTF. The CDR3 bases are TGCGCCAGCAGTCAAGACAAGTATGGCTACACCTTC. The chain uses TRBV10-1 and TRBJ1-2; no reliable D call. The CDR3 has 12 residues. CDR1 is WNHNN, CDR2 SYGVQD, per germline (reference sequence). Trimming removed 5 bases from V and 5 bases from J, with 9 bases in between.

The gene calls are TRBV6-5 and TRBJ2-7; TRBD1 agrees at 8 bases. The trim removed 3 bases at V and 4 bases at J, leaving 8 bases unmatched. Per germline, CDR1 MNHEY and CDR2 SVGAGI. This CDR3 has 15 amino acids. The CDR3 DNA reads TGTGCCAGCAGTTATACCGACAGGGGCATATACGAGCAGTACTTC. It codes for CASSYTDRGIYEQYF.

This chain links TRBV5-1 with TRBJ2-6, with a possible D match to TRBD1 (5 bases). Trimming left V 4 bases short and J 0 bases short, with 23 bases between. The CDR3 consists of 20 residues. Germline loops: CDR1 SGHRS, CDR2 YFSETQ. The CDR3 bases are TGCGCCAGCAGCCCGAGGATGCGTGACAGCCTATCCTCTGGGGCCAACGTCCTGACTTTC. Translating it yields CASSPRMRDSLSSGANVLTF.

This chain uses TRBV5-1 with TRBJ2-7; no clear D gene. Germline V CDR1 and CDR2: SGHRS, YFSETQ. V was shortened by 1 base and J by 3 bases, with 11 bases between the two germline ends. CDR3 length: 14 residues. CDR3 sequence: CASSLSSPFYEQYF. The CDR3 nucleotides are TGCGCCAGCAGCTTGAGCAGTCCGTTCTACGAGCAGTACTTC.

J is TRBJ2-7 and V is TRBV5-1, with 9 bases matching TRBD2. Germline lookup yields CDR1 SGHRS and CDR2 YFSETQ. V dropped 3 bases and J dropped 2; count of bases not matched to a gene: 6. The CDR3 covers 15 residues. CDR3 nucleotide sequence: TGCGCCAGCAGCTACGAGACTAGCGGCCCCTACGAGCAGTACTTC. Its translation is CASSYETSGPYEQYF.

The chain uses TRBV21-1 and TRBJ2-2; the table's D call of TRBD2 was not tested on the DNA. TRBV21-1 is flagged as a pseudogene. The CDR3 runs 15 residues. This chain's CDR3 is CASSKEAGGPGELFF. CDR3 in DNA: TGTGCCAGCAGCAAAGAGGCGGGAGGACCAGGGGAGCTGTTTTTT.

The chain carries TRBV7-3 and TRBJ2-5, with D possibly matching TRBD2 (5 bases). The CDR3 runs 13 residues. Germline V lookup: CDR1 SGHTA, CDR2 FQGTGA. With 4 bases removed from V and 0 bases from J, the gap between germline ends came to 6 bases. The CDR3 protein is CASSSGNQETQYF. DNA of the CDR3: TGTGCCAGCAGCTCCGGGAACCAAGAGACCCAGTACTTC.

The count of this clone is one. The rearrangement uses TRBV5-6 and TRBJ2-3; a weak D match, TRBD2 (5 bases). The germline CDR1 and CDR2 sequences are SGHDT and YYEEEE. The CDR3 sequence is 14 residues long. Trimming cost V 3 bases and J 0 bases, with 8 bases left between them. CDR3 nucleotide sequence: TGTGCCAGCAGCTGGAGGACTAGCACAGATACGCAGTATTTT. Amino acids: CASSWRTSTDTQYF.

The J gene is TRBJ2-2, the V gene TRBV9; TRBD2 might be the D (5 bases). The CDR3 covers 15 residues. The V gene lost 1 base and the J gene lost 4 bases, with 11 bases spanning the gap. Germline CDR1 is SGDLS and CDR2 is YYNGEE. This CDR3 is CASSVLGSSTGELFF. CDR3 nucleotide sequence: TGTGCCAGCAGCGTATTAGGGAGTTCCACCGGGGAGCTGTTTTTT.

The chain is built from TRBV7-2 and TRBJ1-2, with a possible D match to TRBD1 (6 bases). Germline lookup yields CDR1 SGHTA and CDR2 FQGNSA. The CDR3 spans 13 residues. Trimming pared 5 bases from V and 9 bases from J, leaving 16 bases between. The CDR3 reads CASSPAAGVSYTF. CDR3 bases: TGTGCCAGCAGCCCTGCGGCAGGGGTTAGCTACACCTTC. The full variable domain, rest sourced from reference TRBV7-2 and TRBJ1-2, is GAGVSQSPSNKVTEKGKDVELRCDPISGHTALYWYRQSLGQGLEFLIYFQGNSAPDKSGLPSDRFSAERTGGSVSTLTIQRTQQEDSAVYLCASSPAAGVSYTFGSGTRLTVV.

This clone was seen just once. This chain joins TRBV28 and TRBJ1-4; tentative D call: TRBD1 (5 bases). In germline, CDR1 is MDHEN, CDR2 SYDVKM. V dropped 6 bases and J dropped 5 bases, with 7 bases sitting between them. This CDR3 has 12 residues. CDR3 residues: CASRSGNEKLFF. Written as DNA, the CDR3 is TGTGCCAGCAGATCAGGGAATGAAAAACTGTTTTTT. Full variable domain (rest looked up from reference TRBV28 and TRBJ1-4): DVKVTQSSRYLVKRTGEKVFLECVQDMDHENMFWYRQDPGLGLRLIYFSYDVKMKEKGDIPEGYSVSREKKERFSLILESASTNQTSMYLCASRSGNEKLFFGSGTQLSVL.

CDR3 protein: CATSSLATGELFF. For the CDR3, the DNA is TGTGCCACCAGCAGTTTGGCCACCGGGGAGCTGTTTTTT. The chain combines TRBV15 with TRBJ2-2; D is unclear. The CDR3 loop spans 13 amino acids. V was clipped by 3 bases and J by 4 bases, with 6 bases between them. CDR1 is LNHNV, CDR2 YYDKDF, per germline (reference sequence).

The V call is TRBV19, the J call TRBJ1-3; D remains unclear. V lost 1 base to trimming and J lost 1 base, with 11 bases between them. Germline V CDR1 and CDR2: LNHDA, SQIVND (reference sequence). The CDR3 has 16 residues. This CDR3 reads CASSIVRSGSGNTIYF. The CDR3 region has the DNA TGTGCCAGTAGTATAGTAAGGAGTGGATCTGGAAACACCATATATTTT.

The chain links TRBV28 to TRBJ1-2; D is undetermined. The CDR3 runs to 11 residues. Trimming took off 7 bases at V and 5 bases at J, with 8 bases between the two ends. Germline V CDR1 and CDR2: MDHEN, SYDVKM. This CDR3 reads CASKWEYGYTF. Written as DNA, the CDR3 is TGTGCCAGCAAGTGGGAATATGGCTACACCTTC.

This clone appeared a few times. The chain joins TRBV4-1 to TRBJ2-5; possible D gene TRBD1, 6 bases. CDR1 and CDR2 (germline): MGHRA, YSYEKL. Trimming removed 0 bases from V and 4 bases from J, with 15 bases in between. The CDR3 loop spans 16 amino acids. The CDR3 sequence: CASSQDRQGLGETQYF. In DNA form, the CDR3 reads TGCGCCAGCAGCCAAGATCGGCAGGGGCTAGGAGAGACCCAGTACTTC.

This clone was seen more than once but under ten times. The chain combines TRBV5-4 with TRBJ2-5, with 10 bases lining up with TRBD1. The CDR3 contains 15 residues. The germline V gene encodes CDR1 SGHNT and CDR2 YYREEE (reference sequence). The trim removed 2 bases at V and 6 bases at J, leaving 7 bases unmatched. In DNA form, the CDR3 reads TGTGCCAGCAGCTTTCGCGGACAGGGGGTAAAGACCCAGTACTTC. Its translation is CASSFRGQGVKTQYF. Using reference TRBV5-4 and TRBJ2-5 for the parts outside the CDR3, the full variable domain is ETGVTQSPTHLIKTRGQQVTLRCSSQSGHNTVSWYQQALGQGPQFIFQYYREEENGRGNFPPRFSGLQFPNYSSELNVNALELDDSALYLCASSFRGQGVKTQYFGPGTRLLVL.

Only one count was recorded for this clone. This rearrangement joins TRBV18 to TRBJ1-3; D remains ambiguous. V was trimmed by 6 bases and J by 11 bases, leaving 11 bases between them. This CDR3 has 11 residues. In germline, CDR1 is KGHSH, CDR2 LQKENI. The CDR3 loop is CASSPGNSIYF. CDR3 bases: TGTGCCAGCTCCCCTGGAAATTCCATATATTTT.

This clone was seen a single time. The CDR3 DNA is TGTGCCATCACCCAGGCAGATACGCAGTATTTT. It specifies CAITQADTQYF. The chain combines TRBV10-3 with TRBJ2-3, with unresolved D. CDR1 is ENHRY and CDR2 is SYGVKD in the germline V gene. V was trimmed by 7 bases and J by 4 bases, leaving 6 bases between them. The CDR3 extends over 11 amino acids.

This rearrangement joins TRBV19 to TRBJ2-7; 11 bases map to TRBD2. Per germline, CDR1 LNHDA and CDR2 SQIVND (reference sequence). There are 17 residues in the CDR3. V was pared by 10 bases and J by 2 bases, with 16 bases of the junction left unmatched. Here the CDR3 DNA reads TGTGCCAAACAGGGGCTAGCGGGAGGCCCTGCGACCTACGAGCAGTACTTC. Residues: CAKQGLAGGPATYEQYF.

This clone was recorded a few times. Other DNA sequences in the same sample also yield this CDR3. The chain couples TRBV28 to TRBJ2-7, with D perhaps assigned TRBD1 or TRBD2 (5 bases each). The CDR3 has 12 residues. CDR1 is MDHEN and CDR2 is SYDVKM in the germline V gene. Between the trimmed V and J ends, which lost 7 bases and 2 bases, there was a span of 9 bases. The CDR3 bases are TGTGCCAGCACTAGGGGAGCCTACGAGCAGTACTTC. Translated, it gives CASTRGAYEQYF.